Shown below are 26 T cell receptor beta chains from a single sample sequenced in a study of cytomegalovirus exposure and HLA in healthy donors (dated by TCRdb to between 2016 and 2019). Receptors were amplified or captured by the immunoSEQ multiplex PCR assay. A mixture of 60 forward primers for TCR Vbeta segments and 13 reverse primers for TCR Jbeta segments was used in the multiplex PCR. Sourced from immuneACCESS, this table was stored by TCRdb with only in-frame sequences that have V and J called. A share of the clones is absent; for the studies checked, an unresolved V gene accounts for under half, and the remainder has no known explanation. Present in this sample are about 200,000 clones, 75% to 90% of which were seen just once. The ten largest account for about 3% of the sample. Sequencing was performed on PBMCs. Receptor source: a middle-aged woman in good health and CMV-seronegative.

V usage is TRBV6-5 and J usage is TRBJ2-7, with 10 bases lining up with TRBD1. The germline CDR1 and CDR2 sequences are MNHEY and SVGAGI. V shed 6 bases and J 7 bases; nucleotides not matched to a gene: 12. The CDR3 runs to 15 residues. In nucleotides, the CDR3 is TGTGCCAGCAGGGGATCCGGGACAGGGGCGGGAGAGCAGTACTTC. This sequence encodes CASRGSGTGAGEQYF.

The chain links TRBV6-1 to TRBJ1-1; D is possibly TRBD1 (5 bases). Trimming cost V 11 bases and J 1 base, with 14 bases left between them. The germline V gene encodes CDR1 MNHNS and CDR2 SASEGT. The CDR3 covers 13 residues. CDR3 residues: CAATWGGNTEAFF. The CDR3 DNA is TGTGCCGCTACCTGGGGGGGGAACACTGAAGCTTTCTTT.

The chain carries TRBV5-1 and TRBJ2-7; 9 positions match TRBD1. The CDR3 is made up of 14 amino acids. J lost 3 bases, V lost 4 bases, and 5 bases had no gene match. Germline V CDR1 and CDR2: SGHRS, YFSETQ. This CDR3 is CASSQPGQGYEQYF. CDR3 DNA sequence: TGCGCCAGCAGCCAACCGGGACAGGGCTACGAGCAGTACTTC.

The CDR3 spells CASSIDIGRVVQPQHF. In nucleotides, the CDR3 is TGTGCCAGTAGTATAGATATAGGCAGGGTTGTTCAGCCCCAGCATTTT. The chain couples TRBV19 to TRBJ1-5; D may be TRBD1 (5 bases). The V end lost 0 bases, the J end lost 6 bases, and 15 bases lay between the germline ends. This CDR3 contains 16 residues. Germline loops: CDR1 LNHDA, CDR2 SQIVND (reference sequence).

The V gene is TRBV5-1, the J gene TRBJ1-5, with D perhaps matching TRBD1 (5 bases). CDR1 and CDR2 (germline): SGHRS, YFSETQ. V was shortened by 7 bases and J by 0 bases, with 14 bases between the two germline ends. The CDR3 has 15 amino acids. CDR3 sequence (DNA): TGCGCCAGCCGTGCGACAGTTAATAGCAATCAGCCCCAGCATTTT. It encodes CASRATVNSNQPQHF.

The rearrangement joins TRBV6-5 to TRBJ2-1, with 8 bases lining up with TRBD2. CDR3 length: 13 amino acids. The V and J ends lost 0 bases and 10 bases, in that order; junction bases with no gene match: 2. Looked up from germline, CDR1 is MNHEY and CDR2 is SVGAGI. CDR3 loop: CASSYSSSGEQFF. The DNA for the CDR3 is TGTGCCAGCAGTTACTCGTCTAGCGGGGAGCAGTTCTTC.

The rearrangement links TRBV10-3 to TRBJ1-5; D is perhaps TRBD1 (6 bases). CDR3 length: 16 amino acids. V was clipped by 3 bases and J by 1 base, with 13 bases between them. Germline CDR1 is ENHRY and CDR2 is SYGVKD. The CDR3 coding sequence is TGTGCCATCAGTGATCAGGGGTTGGGAAGCAATCAGCCCCAGCATTTT. Translated: CAISDQGLGSNQPQHF.

The chain joins TRBV6-1 to TRBJ2-7, with D possibly matching TRBD1 (5 bases). Germline-derived CDR1 and CDR2 are MNHNS and SASEGT. This CDR3 region has 14 residues. Trimming took off 5 bases at V and 5 bases at J, with 16 bases between the two ends. The CDR3 loop reads CASSFAGSINEQYF. Here the CDR3 DNA reads TGTGCCAGCAGTTTTGCAGGGTCGATAAACGAGCAGTACTTC.

The DNA for the CDR3 is TGTGCCAGCAGCTTAGAAGAGGGCTACACCTTC. This translates into CASSLEEGYTF. The V and J genes are TRBV7-9 and TRBJ1-2; no firm D call. Germline V gene lookup returns CDR1 SEHNR and CDR2 FQNEAQ (reference sequence). The germline V and J ends were trimmed by 1 base and 8 bases, with 5 bases remaining between them. The CDR3 totals 11 residues.

This rearrangement joins TRBV5-1 to TRBJ1-2; 9 bases line up with TRBD1. The V segment lost 4 bases and the J segment 11 bases; nucleotides outside the gene matches: 12. The germline V gene has CDR1 SGHRS and CDR2 YFSETQ. This CDR3 is 14 amino acids long. The CDR3 spells CASSPGDRAIGYTF. The CDR3 coding sequence is TGCGCCAGCAGCCCAGGGGACAGGGCTATTGGTTACACCTTC.

The chain combines TRBV19 with TRBJ2-7, with 12 bases identical to TRBD2. The CDR3 has 16 amino acids. Germline V lookup: CDR1 LNHDA, CDR2 SQIVND (reference sequence). J was trimmed by 3 bases and V by 1 base; bases with no gene match: 4. The CDR3 region is CASSIAGLAGRYEQYF. The CDR3 region has the DNA TGTGCCAGTAGTATAGCGGGACTAGCGGGCCGCTACGAGCAGTACTTC.

This clone was detected a few times. The chain recombines TRBV28 with TRBJ2-1; D unresolved. The V end was cut by 4 bases, the J end by 4 bases, with 17 bases between. CDR1 is MDHEN, CDR2 SYDVKM, per germline. The CDR3 contains 16 residues. The CDR3 DNA reads as TGTGCCAGCAGTTCGGTCCGACTCTTTACATACAATGAGCAGTTCTTC. Encoded protein: CASSSVRLFTYNEQFF.

CDR3 bases: TGTGCCAGCAGCTCAGTCTATGGCTACACCTTC. Amino acid sequence: CASSSVYGYTF. V and J are TRBV5-4 and TRBJ1-2; D unresolved. The CDR3 is 11 residues long. V was clipped by 3 bases and J by 4 bases, with 4 bases between them. Germline V gene sequence: CDR1 SGHNT, CDR2 YYREEE (reference sequence).

Only a few counts were recorded for this clone. V is TRBV4-1 and J is TRBJ2-3, with 8 bases aligning to TRBD2. The germline CDR1 and CDR2 sequences are MGHRA and YSYEKL. The CDR3 extends over 15 amino acids. V dropped 2 bases and J dropped 9; count of bases not matched to a gene: 10. CDR3 nucleotides: TGCGCCAGCAGCCAACAGGGACTAGTTACGGAGACGCAGTATTTT. This translates into CASSQQGLVTETQYF.

The DNA for the CDR3 is TGTGCCAGACCTGCGGTCGGGAGTGCTGGGGCCAACGTCCTGACTTTC. Translating gives CARPAVGSAGANVLTF. The chain links TRBV19 to TRBJ2-6, with D perhaps TRBD2 (6 bases). The CDR3 is 16 residues long. Germline V gives CDR1 LNHDA, CDR2 SQIVND (reference sequence). The ends were cut back, 9 bases at V and 2 bases at J, with 17 bases in the middle.

The chain links TRBV27 to TRBJ2-1; 8 bases are a match to TRBD2. This CDR3 is 12 amino acids long. Germline values: CDR1 MNHEY, CDR2 SMNVEV (reference sequence). V lost 0 bases and J lost 15; bases outside the gene matches: 4. Here the CDR3 DNA reads TGTGCCAGCAGTTTATCGGGCGGGAGGCGGTTCTTC. It translates to CASSLSGGRRFF.

The V call is TRBV14, the J call TRBJ1-1, with 10 nucleotides matching TRBD1. This CDR3 has 17 residues. J lost 3 bases, V lost 4 bases, and 11 bases had no gene match. The germline V gene encodes CDR1 SGHDN and CDR2 FVKESK. The CDR3 DNA follows: TGTGCCAGCAGCCTTTCGGGACAGGGGATTTTCGACACTGAAGCTTTCTTT. Amino acid sequence: CASSLSGQGIFDTEAFF.

The rearrangement uses TRBV2 and TRBJ2-5; 9 positions match TRBD1. The CDR3 sequence is 16 residues long. Germline CDR1 SNHLY, CDR2 FYNNEI. Trimming cost V 4 bases and J 4 bases; bases outside gene matches: 10. CDR3 sequence (DNA): TGTGCCAGCAGTGGCCCCCCACAGGGGGCGGGAGAGACCCAGTACTTC. Protein product: CASSGPPQGAGETQYF.

This chain links TRBV7-9 with TRBJ1-2; maybe TRBD1 (6 bases). The germline V gene has CDR1 SEHNR and CDR2 FQNEAQ (reference sequence). The CDR3 spans 16 residues. Deletions cut 10 bases from V and 0 bases from J, with 21 bases between. The chain's CDR3 is CATLLGQLGANYGYTF. As DNA, the CDR3 is TGTGCCACCCTGTTAGGACAGCTTGGAGCTAACTATGGCTACACCTTC.

V and J are TRBV5-1 and TRBJ2-5; 7 nucleotides agree with TRBD2. Trimming at V came to 7 bases and at J to 1 base, leaving 10 bases not matched to a gene. The CDR3 sequence is 15 residues long. Germline V gives CDR1 SGHRS, CDR2 YFSETQ. CDR3 loop: CASGPGAGSQETQYF. CDR3 sequence (DNA): TGCGCCAGCGGCCCGGGAGCGGGGAGCCAAGAGACCCAGTACTTC.

The J gene is TRBJ1-6, the V gene TRBV4-2; D is perhaps TRBD1 (6 bases). Looked up from germline, CDR1 is LGHNA and CDR2 is YNFKEQ. The CDR3 is 16 amino acids. Trimming removed 0 bases from V and 9 bases from J, with 15 bases in between. The CDR3 spells CASSQDQGSAGSPLHF. DNA for the CDR3: TGTGCCAGCAGCCAAGATCAGGGGAGCGCAGGTTCACCCCTCCACTTT.

The CDR3 region is CASSHGGSAGNTIYF. CDR3 sequence (DNA): TGCGCCAGCAGTCACGGGGGGTCGGCCGGAAACACCATATATTTT. This rearrangement joins TRBV5-1 to TRBJ1-3; a possible D gene is TRBD1 (5 bases). CDR3 length equals 15 residues. Germline V gives CDR1 SGHRS, CDR2 YFSETQ. The V gene lost 5 bases and the J gene lost 4 bases, with 16 bases spanning the gap.

The chain recombines TRBV6-5 with TRBJ2-6; D unresolved. Trimming removed 5 bases from V and 2 bases from J, with 10 bases in between. Per germline, CDR1 MNHEY and CDR2 SVGAGI. This CDR3 is 15 amino acids long. The CDR3 protein is CASSNLEAGANVLTF. The CDR3 bases are TGTGCCAGCAGTAATCTAGAGGCTGGGGCCAACGTCCTGACTTTC.

The J gene is TRBJ2-2, the V gene TRBV7-8; D may be TRBD2 (5 bases). Deletions cut 7 bases from V and 3 bases from J, with 9 bases between. The germline V gene encodes CDR1 SGHVS and CDR2 FQNEAQ. The CDR3 consists of 13 residues. The CDR3 loop is CASTTGYTGELFF. CDR3 nucleotides: TGTGCCAGCACAACGGGATACACCGGGGAGCTGTTTTTT.

This clone was seen only a few times. The chain combines TRBV11-3 with TRBJ2-3, with 9 bases aligning to TRBD2. The CDR3 sequence is 18 residues long. Germline loops: CDR1 SGHNT, CDR2 YENEEA. V lost 4 bases to trimming and J lost 4 bases; unmatched junction nucleotides: 15. The CDR3 DNA is TGTGCCAGCAGCTCTCGTATAGCTGCGGGAGGGCCGGCAGATACGCAGTATTTT. Its protein is CASSSRIAAGGPADTQYF.

This clone has more than one count but fewer than ten. V usage is TRBV6-5 and J usage is TRBJ1-1; D is possibly TRBD1 (6 bases). The CDR3 has 11 amino acids. CDR1 and CDR2 (germline): MNHEY, SVGAGI. V was pared by 8 bases and J by 7 bases, with 11 bases between. The CDR3 here is CASARGGEAFF. The CDR3 bases are TGTGCCAGCGCGCGAGGGGGTGAAGCTTTCTTT.